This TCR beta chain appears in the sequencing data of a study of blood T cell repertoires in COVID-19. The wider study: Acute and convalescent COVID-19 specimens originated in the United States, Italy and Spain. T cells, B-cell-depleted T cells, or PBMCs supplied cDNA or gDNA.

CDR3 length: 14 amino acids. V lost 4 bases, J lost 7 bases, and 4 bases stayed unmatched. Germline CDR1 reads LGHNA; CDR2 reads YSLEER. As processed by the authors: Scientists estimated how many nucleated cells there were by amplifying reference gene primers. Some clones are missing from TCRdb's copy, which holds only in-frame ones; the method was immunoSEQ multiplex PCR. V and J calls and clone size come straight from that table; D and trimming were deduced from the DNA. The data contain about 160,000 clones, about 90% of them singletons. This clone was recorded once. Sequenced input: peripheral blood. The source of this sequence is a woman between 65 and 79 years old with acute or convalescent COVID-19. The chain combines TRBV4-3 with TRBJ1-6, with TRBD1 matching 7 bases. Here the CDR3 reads CASSRGGSNSPLHF. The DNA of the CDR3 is TGCGCCAGCAGCCGAGGGGGCTCGAATTCACCCCTCCACTTT.